This T cell receptor (beta chain) was sequenced during a study of Ad26.COV2.S vaccination and SARS-CoV-2 variants. Whole-study context: Enrollment placed the donor in the COV1001 Ad26.COV2.S trial arm. Findings and limits, study-wide: Greater spike-specific TCR breadth was seen in vaccine recipients than in placebo recipients.

Per germline, CDR1 PRHDT and CDR2 FYEKMQ (reference sequence). Trimming pared 4 bases from V and 2 bases from J, leaving 5 bases between. The CDR3 contains 12 residues. Some clones are missing from TCRdb's copy, which holds only in-frame ones; the method was immunoSEQ multiplex PCR. The table has 400,000 to 450,000 clones, 92% seen once; the top ten hold approximately 1.6%. Treatment meaning: roughly 18 received Ad26.COV2.S at low or high dose, single or two shots; several received placebo; per-sample allocation not given. Samples were taken on day 63 after the first vaccine or placebo injection. Wuhan-strain SARS-CoV-2 spike was expressed by the Ad26 vector that made up the vaccine. A note on this clone: Its cognate antigen is unknown.

The source was peripheral blood, collected in a trial of Ad26.COV2.S vaccine versus placebo. The receptor's source is a person aged 18-60 years who received the Ad26.COV2.S COVID-19 vaccine or a placebo. The V call is TRBV13, the J call TRBJ2-5; D is unresolved. CDR3 sequence: CASSSPQETQYF. For the CDR3, the DNA is TGTGCCAGCAGCTCCCCTCAAGAGACCCAGTACTTC. Together with reference TRBV13 and TRBJ2-5, the CDR3 gives the full variable domain: AAGVIQSPRHLIKEKRETATLKCYPIPRHDTVYWYQQGPGQDPQFLISFYEKMQSDKGSIPDRFSAQQFSDYHSELNMSSLELGDSALYFCASSSPQETQYFGPGTRLLVL.